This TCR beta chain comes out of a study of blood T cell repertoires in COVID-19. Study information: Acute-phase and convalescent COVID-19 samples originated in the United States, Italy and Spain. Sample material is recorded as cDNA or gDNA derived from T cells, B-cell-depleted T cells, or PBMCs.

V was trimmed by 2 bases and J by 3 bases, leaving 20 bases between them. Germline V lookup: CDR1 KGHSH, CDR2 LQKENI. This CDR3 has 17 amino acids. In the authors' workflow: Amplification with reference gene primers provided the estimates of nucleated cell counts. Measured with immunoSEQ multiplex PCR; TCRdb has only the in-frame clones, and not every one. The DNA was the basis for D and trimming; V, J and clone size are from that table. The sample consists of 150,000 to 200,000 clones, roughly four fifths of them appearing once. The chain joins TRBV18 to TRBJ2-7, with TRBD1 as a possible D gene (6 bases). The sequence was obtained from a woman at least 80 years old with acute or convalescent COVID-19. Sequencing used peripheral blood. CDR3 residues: CASSPGPGARELYEQYF. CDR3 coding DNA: TGTGCCAGCTCACCAGGGCCAGGGGCCCGAGAACTCTACGAGCAGTACTTC.